The rows below give T cell receptor beta chains drawn from one sample of a study of shared clonotypes between healthy human individuals. This table comes from immunoSEQ multiplex PCR, and its TCRdb copy is limited to in-frame clones, with some not included. The profile shows roughly 850,000 clones, around 96% of them singletons. The sequencing sample was made of naive CD8+ T cells sorted from blood. These receptor sequences come from a young man in good health. Both conserved end residues are part of each CDR3.

v_call: TRBV7-7
cdr3_aa: CASSLGEADTQYF

v_call: TRBV7-7
cdr3_aa: CASSLDSGKGNEQFF

v_call: TRBV7-2
cdr3_aa: CASSPGWASGSYEQYF

v_call: TRBV7-9
cdr3_aa: CASSPGPEYEQYF

v_call: TRBV18
cdr3_aa: CASSPGGDTQYF

v_call: TRBV7-2
cdr3_aa: CASSLAGGSDTEAFF

v_call: TRBV7-9
cdr3_aa: CASTLLREGRSTDTQYF

v_call: TRBV2
cdr3_aa: CASRTGGFIYEQYF

v_call: TRBV29-1
cdr3_aa: CSVEDSRGLFRDTQYF

v_call: TRBV4-1
cdr3_aa: CASRQGYGYTF

v_call: TRBV27
cdr3_aa: CASRPLGGNTIYF

v_call: TRBV9
cdr3_aa: CASSFLARGSGNTIYF

v_call: TRBV6-5
cdr3_aa: CASSWGTGRGYTF

v_call: TRBV28
cdr3_aa: CASSRRHDSNQPQHF

v_call: TRBV9
cdr3_aa: CASSTGQGEVKQYF

v_call: TRBV28
cdr3_aa: CASSLTLDTEAFF

v_call: TRBV7-9
cdr3_aa: CASTNREAEQYF

v_call: TRBV15
cdr3_aa: CATSGAGGQETQYF

v_call: TRBV20-1
cdr3_aa: CSARLGNEQFF

v_call: TRBV7-6
cdr3_aa: CASSPPWGGLADYNEQFF

v_call: TRBV2
cdr3_aa: CASSRLAGNEQFF

v_call: TRBV7-6
cdr3_aa: CASSPRLAGGEQYF

v_call: TRBV28
cdr3_aa: CASSPLHTGELFF

v_call: TRBV4-1
cdr3_aa: CASSHPLDTQYF

v_call: TRBV7-9
cdr3_aa: CASSPPLRPGVYEQYF

v_call: TRBV7-9
cdr3_aa: CASSLVVDSYNEQFF

v_call: TRBV11-2
cdr3_aa: CAGQPGTSGGNEQFF

v_call: TRBV2
cdr3_aa: CASSDPGASYEQYF

v_call: TRBV2
cdr3_aa: CASIGGRGRNYGYTF

v_call: TRBV7-6
cdr3_aa: CASSLEPRSEKLFF

v_call: TRBV10-2
cdr3_aa: CASSVQRSSYEQYF

v_call: TRBV7-2
cdr3_aa: CASSLAPGNYEQYF

v_call: TRBV19
cdr3_aa: CASSNPSYEQYF

v_call: TRBV14
cdr3_aa: CASSDRSSYEQYF

v_call: TRBV4-1
cdr3_aa: CASSQARTANYGYTF

v_call: TRBV7-8
cdr3_aa: CASSHVRLAAYPDDEQFF

v_call: TRBV7-9
cdr3_aa: CASLPLFTNYGYTF

v_call: TRBV5-6
cdr3_aa: CASSLLGTGNQPQHF

v_call: TRBV5-1
cdr3_aa: CASSLELAGVGSYNEQFF

v_call: TRBV11-2
cdr3_aa: CASISGAEQYF

v_call: TRBV27
cdr3_aa: CASEGKGAEQFF

v_call: TRBV4-2
cdr3_aa: CASSVITNTGELFF

v_call: TRBV27
cdr3_aa: CASSLRRTYEQYF

v_call: TRBV7-2
cdr3_aa: CASRPGGPDEQFF

v_call: TRBV29-1
cdr3_aa: CSVERPNYNEQFF

v_call: TRBV7-9
cdr3_aa: CASSSTTGTSGRPLDEQYF

v_call: TRBV9
cdr3_aa: CASSYSTGGNTNEKLFF

v_call: TRBV28
cdr3_aa: CASSLGSGLQETQYF

v_call: TRBV30
cdr3_aa: CAWSVSDFGEQFF

v_call: TRBV13
cdr3_aa: CASSLGSGNTIYF

v_call: TRBV4-1
cdr3_aa: CASSQREGLYEQYF

v_call: TRBV7-2
cdr3_aa: CASSENADRIEAFF

v_call: TRBV11-3
cdr3_aa: CASSLETGLVSYNEQFF

v_call: TRBV4-1
cdr3_aa: CASSGSAVYEQYF

v_call: TRBV9
cdr3_aa: CASSAEGFTF

v_call: TRBV13
cdr3_aa: CASSLTVRKFF

v_call: TRBV28
cdr3_aa: CASSRSFDEQFF

v_call: TRBV6-1
cdr3_aa: CASSEVARAETQYF

v_call: TRBV4-3
cdr3_aa: CASSQEQLAGGTGELFF